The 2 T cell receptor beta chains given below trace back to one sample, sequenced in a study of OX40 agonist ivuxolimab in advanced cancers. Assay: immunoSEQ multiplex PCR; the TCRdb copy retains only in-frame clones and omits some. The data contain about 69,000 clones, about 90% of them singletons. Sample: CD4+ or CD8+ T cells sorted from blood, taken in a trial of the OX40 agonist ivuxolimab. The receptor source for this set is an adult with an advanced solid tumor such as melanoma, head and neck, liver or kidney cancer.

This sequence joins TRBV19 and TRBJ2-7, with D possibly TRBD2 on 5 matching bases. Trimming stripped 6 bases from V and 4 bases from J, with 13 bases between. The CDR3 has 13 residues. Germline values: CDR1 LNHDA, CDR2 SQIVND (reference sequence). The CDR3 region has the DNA TGTGCCAGTAGCAGCGGATCGGGTTACGAGCAGTACTTC. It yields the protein CASSSGSGYEQYF.

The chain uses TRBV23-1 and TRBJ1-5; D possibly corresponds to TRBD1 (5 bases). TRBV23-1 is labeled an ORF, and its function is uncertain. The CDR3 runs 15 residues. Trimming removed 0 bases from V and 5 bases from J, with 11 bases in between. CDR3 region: CASSQSTGPHQPQHF. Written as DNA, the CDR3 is TGCGCCAGCAGTCAATCGACGGGGCCGCATCAGCCCCAGCATTTT.